Listed below are T cell receptor beta chains from one sample, sequenced in a study of Ad26.COV2.S vaccination and SARS-CoV-2 variants. The repertoire was sequenced with immunoSEQ multiplex PCR; TCRdb's copy has only in-frame clones and lacks some. The table lists around 450,000 clones, roughly 88% of them singletons. The sequences come from peripheral blood, collected in a trial of Ad26.COV2.S vaccine versus placebo. The origin of the receptors is a person aged 18-65 years who received the Ad26.COV2.S COVID-19 vaccine or a placebo. CDR3s include the opening cysteine and the closing phenylalanine or tryptophan. The D gene is left open where the match is weak. The size entry is marked missing in some rows and otherwise reads once, few, many or a size class.

j_call clone_size v_call d_call cdr3_nt cdr3_aa
TRBJ2-2 NA TRBV9 NA TGTGCCAGCAGCGTAGAATCCGAGCGGGCGGGCACCGGGGAGCTGTTTTTT CASSVESERAGTGELFF
TRBJ2-1 NA TRBV18 NA TGTGCCAGCTCACTCAGGGATTATACCTACAATGAGCAGTTCTTC CASSLRDYTYNEQFF
TRBJ2-1 NA TRBV30 NA TGTGCCTGGAGTGCAAGGGGGGAGGAGCAGTTCTTC CAWSARGEEQFF
TRBJ2-7 NA TRBV3-1/TRBV3-2 TRBD1 TGTGCCAGCAGCCGTGGGACAGGTATTACCTACGAGCAGTACTTC CASSRGTGITYEQYF
TRBJ2-3 NA TRBV24-1 NA TGTGCCACAGAAGGGGGGCGGGGGCCCACAGATACGCAGTATTTT CATEGGRGPTDTQYF
TRBJ2-1 few TRBV5-6 TRBD2 TGTGCCAGCAGCTTGGCCCCGGGGGGGCAACATGAGCAGTTCTTC CASSLAPGGQHEQFF
TRBJ2-2 NA TRBV19 NA TGTGCCAGTAGTATTTCCAGGAACACCGGGGAGCTGTTTTTT CASSISRNTGELFF
TRBJ1-2 NA TRBV6-2/TRBV6-3 NA TGTGCCAGCAGTGCCTACAGGACGGCCTATGGCTACACCTTC CASSAYRTAYGYTF
TRBJ2-7 few TRBV14 NA TGTGCCAGCAGCCATGCCCCAGCTTACGAGCAGTACTTC CASSHAPAYEQYF
TRBJ2-3 once TRBV7-3 TRBD2 TGTGCCAGCAGCTCGGGTGCGGGGGGGTTATTCACAGATACGCAGTATTTT CASSSGAGGLFTDTQYF
TRBJ1-1 NA TRBV7-9 NA TGTGCCAGCCAAGGAGGGACTGAAGCTTTCTTT CASQGGTEAFF
TRBJ1-1 NA TRBV3-1/TRBV3-2 NA TGTGCCAGCAGCAACACGGGTCTGAACACTGAAGCTTTCTTT CASSNTGLNTEAFF
TRBJ2-3 NA TRBV7-9 NA TGTGCCAGCAGCTTGACTGTGACTATAAACACAGATACGCAGTATTTT CASSLTVTINTDTQYF
TRBJ2-3 NA TRBV30 NA TGTGCCTGGAGTCATGGTACCCACACAGATACGCAGTATTTT CAWSHGTHTDTQYF
TRBJ1-1 NA TRBV5-1 TRBD1 TGCGCCAGCAGCTTGATGAAATTTTGGGGGACAGGGGGTTCCCTTGAAGCTTTCTTT CASSLMKFWGTGGSLEAFF
TRBJ1-2 NA TRBV7-9 NA TGTGCCAGCAGCTTAGGTGGCAGCTACTATGGCTACACCTTC CASSLGGSYYGYTF
TRBJ2-1 NA TRBV27 TRBD2 TGTGCCAGCAGTTTTCGGGGGGGCGACTACAATGAGCAGTTCTTC CASSFRGGDYNEQFF
TRBJ2-2 once TRBV27 TRBD2 TGTGCCAGCAGTTTAAGAGTACTAGCGGGGGGCGCGAACACCGGGGAGCTGTTTTTT CASSLRVLAGGANTGELFF
TRBJ1-3 NA TRBV18 NA TGTGCCAGCTCACCGACAGTCCTTCTAGCGGGAAACACCATATATTTT CASSPTVLLAGNTIYF
TRBJ2-7 NA TRBV5-4 NA TGTGCCAGCAGCTTGGCCGGCCAGGGAAGGGAGCAGTACTTC CASSLAGQGREQYF
TRBJ2-3 NA TRBV7-2 NA TGTGCCAGCAGTTCGACGAGAGAAGATACGCAGTATTTT CASSSTREDTQYF
TRBJ2-7 NA TRBV9 NA TGTGCCAGCAGCTTAAGGGACACTAACTACGAGCAGTACTTC CASSLRDTNYEQYF
TRBJ2-7 NA TRBV6-6 TRBD1 TGTGCCAGCAGATGGACAGGTGGTGGGTCCTACGAGCAGTACTTC CASRWTGGGSYEQYF
TRBJ2-7 NA TRBV9 NA TGTGCCAGCAGCGTAGTTGCTGATTGGGAGCAGTACTTC CASSVVADWEQYF
TRBJ2-7 NA TRBV5-1 NA TGCGCCAGCAGCTTCGACGGGGCTTACGAGCAGTACTTC CASSFDGAYEQYF
TRBJ1-5 NA TRBV9 NA TGTGCCAGCAGTCAGGGTGTCGGCAATCAGCCCCAGCATTTT CASSQGVGNQPQHF
TRBJ1-1 NA TRBV10-3 NA TGTGCCATCAGTGAGTTCCGGCTAGGGAAGGCTGAAGCTTTCTTT CAISEFRLGKAEAFF
TRBJ1-5 NA TRBV28 NA TGTGCCAGCAGTTTCGGGCAGATTCACTATAGCAATCAGCCCCAGCATTTT CASSFGQIHYSNQPQHF
TRBJ2-7 NA TRBV7-9 NA TGTGCCAGCAGCTTAGGACAGCTAGTCTCCTACGAGCAGTACTTC CASSLGQLVSYEQYF
TRBJ1-1 NA TRBV3-1/TRBV3-2 NA TGTGCCAGCAGCCAAAGGGATCGAAGCACTGAAGCTTTCTTT CASSQRDRSTEAFF
TRBJ2-3 once TRBV5-4 NA TGTGCCAGCAGCGGGTCGGGGGAGGAGTATTTT CASSGSGEEYF
TRBJ1-4 NA TRBV28 TRBD1 TGTGCCAGCAGGCCGACAGGGGCTAATGAAAAACTGTTTTTT CASRPTGANEKLFF
TRBJ1-2 NA TRBV7-2 NA TGTGCCAGCAGCTCCGGGACTGACTATGGCTACACCTTC CASSSGTDYGYTF
TRBJ1-5 NA TRBV28 TRBD1 TGTGCCAGCAGGTACAGGGGTGGAAGCAATCAGCCCCAGCATTTT CASRYRGGSNQPQHF
TRBJ2-3 many TRBV18 NA TGTGCCAGCTCACTCACGCCCCCCCCAGATACGCAGTATTTT CASSLTPPPDTQYF
TRBJ2-3 NA TRBV4-2 TRBD2 TGTGCCAGCAGCCAAGATTCTAGCGGGGGGGATACGCAGTATTTT CASSQDSSGGDTQYF
TRBJ2-1 NA TRBV19 NA TGTGCCAGTAGTATAGATGGGCGGGGCTACAATGAGCAGTTCTTC CASSIDGRGYNEQFF
TRBJ2-7 NA TRBV5-1 NA TGCGCCAGCAGCAGGGACTCCGCCTACGAGCAGTACTTC CASSRDSAYEQYF
TRBJ1-1 once TRBV5-1 NA TGCGCCAGCAGAACGAACACTGAAGCTTTCTTT CASRTNTEAFF
TRBJ2-7 NA TRBV4-1 TRBD1 TGCGCCAGCAGCCAGGACAGGGTATCCTACGAGCAGTACTTC CASSQDRVSYEQYF
TRBJ2-3 NA TRBV24-1 NA TGTGCCACCAGTGATTCACGGGGCTCCCCACACGGCGATACGCAGTATTTT CATSDSRGSPHGDTQYF
TRBJ2-1 NA TRBV5-1 TRBD2 TGCGCCAGCAGCTTGACCAGCGGGGGCTATGAGCAGTTCTTC CASSLTSGGYEQFF
TRBJ1-1 NA TRBV11-2 NA TGTGCCAGCAGCTTAGGCTGGCGTCGGTCCATGAACACTGAAGCTTTCTTT CASSLGWRRSMNTEAFF
TRBJ2-7 NA TRBV6-5 NA TGTGCCAGCAGCATGGCCTACGAGCAGTACTTC CASSMAYEQYF
TRBJ2-2 NA TRBV30 TRBD1 TGTGCCTGGAGTGACGTGACAGGGGCTATGAACACCGGGGAGCTGTTTTTT CAWSDVTGAMNTGELFF
TRBJ1-6 NA TRBV18 TRBD1 TGTGCCAGCTCACCGGGGGGGACAGGGGACAATTCACCCCTCCACTTT CASSPGGTGDNSPLHF
TRBJ2-3 NA TRBV9 NA TGTGCCAGCAGCGTATCGGACGCGAGCACAGATACGCAGTATTTT CASSVSDASTDTQYF
TRBJ2-7 NA TRBV7-2 NA TGTGCCAGCAGCTTTTCGACAGACTCCTACGAGCAGTACTTC CASSFSTDSYEQYF
TRBJ2-7 NA TRBV4-3 NA TGCGCCAGCAGCCAAGGGGTTGATCGCAGGACCTACGAGCAGTACTTC CASSQGVDRRTYEQYF
TRBJ1-5 NA TRBV4-1 NA TGCGCCAGCAGCCATCGCACAACAGTAGGGAGCAATCAGCCCCAGCATTTT CASSHRTTVGSNQPQHF
TRBJ1-1 NA TRBV27 NA TGTGCCAGCAGTTTGGGCGCGAGTGGAAATGAAGCTTTCTTT CASSLGASGNEAFF
TRBJ2-3 NA TRBV27 TRBD1 TGTGCCAGCAACACCGAGACAGGGGGCTCAGATACGCAGTATTTT CASNTETGGSDTQYF